The clone carrying this T cell receptor (beta chain) was detected a few times. What it binds is unknown. The CDR3 is 11 amino acids. Trimming cost V 8 bases and J 3 bases, with 7 bases left between them. The sample is drawn from a study of blood T cells in healthy people across ages. General observations from the study: Investigators treated diversity estimates from one million T cells as underestimates. Changes in expanded clonotypes were possibly confounded, as the CMV status of donors was unknown.

The use of a sample-barcoded 5' primer and a J-beta primer mix characterized a second PCR of roughly 6 to 11 cycles. All cDNA molecules were each tagged by a template-switch adaptor with 12 random nucleotides. TCRdb fed the 5' RACE reads into MiXCR, producing one record per CDR3 protein. Altogether around 780,000 distinct CDR3 sequences are present, just over 55% being singletons, with the ten largest covering around a quarter. This TCR derives from a man in his forties in good health. The gene calls are TRBV12-3 or TRBV12-4 and TRBJ2-5; tentatively, D is TRBD2 (5 bases). The sample consisted of blood. CDR3 in amino acids: CASRGEETQYF. The CDR3, as DNA: TGTGCCAGCCGGGGAGAAGAGACCCAGTACTTC.